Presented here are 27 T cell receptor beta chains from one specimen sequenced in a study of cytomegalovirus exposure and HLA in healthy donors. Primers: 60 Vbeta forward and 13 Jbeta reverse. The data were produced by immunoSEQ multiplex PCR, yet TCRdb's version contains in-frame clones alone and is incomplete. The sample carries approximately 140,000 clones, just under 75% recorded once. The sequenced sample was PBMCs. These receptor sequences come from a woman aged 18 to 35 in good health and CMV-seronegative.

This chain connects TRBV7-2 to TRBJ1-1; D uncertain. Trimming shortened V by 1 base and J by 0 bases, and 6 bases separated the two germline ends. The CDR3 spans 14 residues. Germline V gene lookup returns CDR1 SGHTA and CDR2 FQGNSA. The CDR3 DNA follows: TGTGCCAGCAGCTTAGTTGCAGTGAACACTGAAGCTTTCTTT. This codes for CASSLVAVNTEAFF.

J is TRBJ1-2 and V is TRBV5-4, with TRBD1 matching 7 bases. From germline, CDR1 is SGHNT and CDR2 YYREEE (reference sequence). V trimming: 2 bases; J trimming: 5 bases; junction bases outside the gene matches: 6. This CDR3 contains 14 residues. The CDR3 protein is CASSFRQGGYGYTF. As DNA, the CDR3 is TGTGCCAGCAGCTTCCGACAGGGCGGGTATGGCTACACCTTC.

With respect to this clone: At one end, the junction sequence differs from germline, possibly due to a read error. CDR3 loop: CASSQDTGTGGNEQYF. CDR3 sequence (DNA): TGCGCCAGCAGCCAGGACACCGGGACAGGGGGCAACGAGCAGTACTTC. V and J are TRBV7-2 and TRBJ2-7; 12 bases agree with TRBD1. The CDR3 totals 16 residues. The germline V gene encodes CDR1 SGHTA and CDR2 FQGNSA.

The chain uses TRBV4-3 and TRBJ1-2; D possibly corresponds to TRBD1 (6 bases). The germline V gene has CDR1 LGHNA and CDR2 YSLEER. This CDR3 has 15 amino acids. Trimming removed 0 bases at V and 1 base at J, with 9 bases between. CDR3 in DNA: TGCGCCAGCAGCCAAGACACAGGGTATAACTATGGCTACACCTTC. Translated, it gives CASSQDTGYNYGYTF.

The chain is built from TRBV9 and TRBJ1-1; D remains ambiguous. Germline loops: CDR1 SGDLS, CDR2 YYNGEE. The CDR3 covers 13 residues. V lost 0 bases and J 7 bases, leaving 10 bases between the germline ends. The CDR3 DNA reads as TGTGCCAGCAGCGTAGGAAGTTCGGTTGAAGCTTTCTTT. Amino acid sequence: CASSVGSSVEAFF. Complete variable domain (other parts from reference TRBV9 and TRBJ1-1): DSGVTQTPKHLITATGQRVTLRCSPRSGDLSVYWYQQSLDQGLQFLIQYYNGEERAKGNILERFSAQQFPDLHSELNLSSLELGDSALYFCASSVGSSVEAFFGQGTRLTVV.

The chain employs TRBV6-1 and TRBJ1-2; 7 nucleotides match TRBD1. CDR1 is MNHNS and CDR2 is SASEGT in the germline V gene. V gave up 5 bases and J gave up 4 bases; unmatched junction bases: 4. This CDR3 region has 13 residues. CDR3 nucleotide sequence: TGTGCCAGCAGTCCTCGGGACAGCTATGGCTACACCTTC. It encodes CASSPRDSYGYTF.

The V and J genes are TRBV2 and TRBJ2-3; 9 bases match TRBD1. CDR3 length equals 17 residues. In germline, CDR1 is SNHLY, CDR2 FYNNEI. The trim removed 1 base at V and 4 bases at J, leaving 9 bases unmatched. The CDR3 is CASSEDRTGVVPDTQYF. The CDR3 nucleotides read TGTGCCAGCAGTGAAGACCGGACAGGGGTTGTTCCAGATACGCAGTATTTT.

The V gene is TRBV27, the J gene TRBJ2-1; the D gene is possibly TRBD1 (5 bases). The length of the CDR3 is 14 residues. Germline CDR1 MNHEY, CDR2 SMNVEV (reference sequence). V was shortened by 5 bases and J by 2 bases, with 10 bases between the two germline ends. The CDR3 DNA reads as TGTGCCAGCAGTCCGACAGTACCCTACAATGAGCAGTTCTTC. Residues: CASSPTVPYNEQFF.

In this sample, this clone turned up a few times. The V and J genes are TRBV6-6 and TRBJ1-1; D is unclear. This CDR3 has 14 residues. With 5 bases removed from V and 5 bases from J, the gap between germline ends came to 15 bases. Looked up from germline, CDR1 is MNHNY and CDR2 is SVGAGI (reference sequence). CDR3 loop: CASSPVHRGTEAFF. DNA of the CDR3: TGTGCCAGCAGTCCAGTCCATAGAGGGACTGAAGCTTTCTTT.

This chain's CDR3 is CASSLRTSGRVDEQFF. Here the CDR3 DNA reads TGTGCCAGCAGCTTACGGACTAGCGGGCGGGTCGATGAGCAGTTCTTC. The chain uses TRBV13 and TRBJ2-1, with 11 nucleotides matching TRBD2. Germline-derived CDR1 and CDR2 are PRHDT and FYEKMQ (reference sequence). Trimming at V came to 2 bases and at J to 8 bases, leaving 8 bases not matched to a gene. This CDR3 has 16 amino acids.

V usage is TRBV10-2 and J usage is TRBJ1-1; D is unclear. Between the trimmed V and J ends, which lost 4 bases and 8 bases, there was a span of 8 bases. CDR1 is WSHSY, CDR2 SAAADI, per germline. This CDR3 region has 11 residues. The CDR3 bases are TGCGCCAGCAGTGGGACTGGGGAAGCTTTCTTT. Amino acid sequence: CASSGTGEAFF.

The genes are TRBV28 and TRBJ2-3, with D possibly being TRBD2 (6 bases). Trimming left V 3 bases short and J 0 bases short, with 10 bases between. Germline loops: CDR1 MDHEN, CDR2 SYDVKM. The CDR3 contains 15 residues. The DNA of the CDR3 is TGTGCCAGCAGTTTGGACGGGACTAGCACAGATACGCAGTATTTT. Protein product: CASSLDGTSTDTQYF.

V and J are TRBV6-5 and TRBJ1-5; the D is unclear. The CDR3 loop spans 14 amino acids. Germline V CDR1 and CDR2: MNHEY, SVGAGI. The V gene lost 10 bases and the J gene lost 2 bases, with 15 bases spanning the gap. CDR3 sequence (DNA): TGTGCCACCGCCGAGGGCCTTGGCAATCAGCCCCAGCATTTT. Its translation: CATAEGLGNQPQHF.

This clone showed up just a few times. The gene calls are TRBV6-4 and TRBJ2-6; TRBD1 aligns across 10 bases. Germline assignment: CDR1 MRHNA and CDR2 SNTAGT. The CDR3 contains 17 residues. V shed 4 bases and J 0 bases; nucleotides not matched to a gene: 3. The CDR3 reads CASSGGTGVSGANVLTF. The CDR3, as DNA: TGTGCCAGCAGTGGTGGGACAGGGGTCTCTGGGGCCAACGTCCTGACTTTC.

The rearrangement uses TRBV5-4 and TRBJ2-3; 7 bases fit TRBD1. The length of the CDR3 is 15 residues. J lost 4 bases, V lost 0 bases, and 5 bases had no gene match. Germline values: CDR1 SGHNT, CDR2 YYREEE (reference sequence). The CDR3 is CASSLALQGSDTQYF. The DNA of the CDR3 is TGTGCCAGCAGCTTGGCGCTACAGGGGTCAGATACGCAGTATTTT.

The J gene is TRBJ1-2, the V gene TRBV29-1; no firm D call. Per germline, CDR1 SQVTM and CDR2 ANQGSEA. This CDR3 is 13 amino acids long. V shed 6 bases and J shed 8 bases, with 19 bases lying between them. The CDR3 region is CSVAPGTTLGYTF. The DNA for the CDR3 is TGCAGCGTAGCTCCGGGAACCACGCTCGGCTACACCTTC.

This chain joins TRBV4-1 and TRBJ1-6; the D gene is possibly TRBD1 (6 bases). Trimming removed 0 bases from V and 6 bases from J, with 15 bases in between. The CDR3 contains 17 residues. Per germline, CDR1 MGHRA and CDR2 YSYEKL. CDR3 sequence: CASSQDSGGQVNSPLHF. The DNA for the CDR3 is TGCGCCAGCAGCCAAGATAGCGGGGGGCAGGTTAATTCACCCCTCCACTTT.

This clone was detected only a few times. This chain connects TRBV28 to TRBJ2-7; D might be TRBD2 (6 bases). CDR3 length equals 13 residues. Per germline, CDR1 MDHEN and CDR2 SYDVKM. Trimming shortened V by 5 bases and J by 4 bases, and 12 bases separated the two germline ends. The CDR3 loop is CASSPHGGYEQYV. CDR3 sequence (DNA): TGTGCCAGCAGTCCTCACGGGGGATACGAGCAGTACGTC.

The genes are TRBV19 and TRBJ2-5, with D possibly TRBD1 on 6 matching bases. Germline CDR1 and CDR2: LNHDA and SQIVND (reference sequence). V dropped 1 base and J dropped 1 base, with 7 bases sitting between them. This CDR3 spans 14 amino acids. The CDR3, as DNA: TGTGCCAGTAGTATAGCAGGGGCCCAAGAGACCCAGTACTTC. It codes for CASSIAGAQETQYF. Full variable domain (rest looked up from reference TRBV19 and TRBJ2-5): DGGITQSPKYLFRKEGQNVTLSCEQNLNHDAMYWYRQDPGQGLRLIYYSQIVNDFQKGDIAEGYSVSREKKESFPLTVTSAQKNPTAFYLCASSIAGAQETQYFGPGTRLLVL.

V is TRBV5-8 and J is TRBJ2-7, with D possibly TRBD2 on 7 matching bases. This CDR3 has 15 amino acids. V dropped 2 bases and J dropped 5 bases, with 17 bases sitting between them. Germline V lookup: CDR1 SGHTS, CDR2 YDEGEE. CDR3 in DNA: TGTGCCAGCAGCTTATGGTTGGGGGGGCGCAACGAGCAGTACGTC. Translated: CASSLWLGGRNEQYV.

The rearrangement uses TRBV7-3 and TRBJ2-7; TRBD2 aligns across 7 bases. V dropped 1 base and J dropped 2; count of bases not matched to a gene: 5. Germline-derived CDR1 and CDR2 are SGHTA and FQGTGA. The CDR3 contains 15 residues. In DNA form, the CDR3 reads TGTGCCAGCAGCTTAATGGCGGGGGTTCCCTACGAGCAGTACTTC. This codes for CASSLMAGVPYEQYF.

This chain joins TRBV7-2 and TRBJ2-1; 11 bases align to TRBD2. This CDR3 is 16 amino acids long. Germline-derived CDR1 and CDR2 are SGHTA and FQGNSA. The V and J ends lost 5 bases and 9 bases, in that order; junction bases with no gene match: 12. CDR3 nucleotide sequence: TGTGCCAGCAGCGCCTATAGCGGGGGGGCATCTTTTGAGCAGTTCTTC. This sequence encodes CASSAYSGGASFEQFF.

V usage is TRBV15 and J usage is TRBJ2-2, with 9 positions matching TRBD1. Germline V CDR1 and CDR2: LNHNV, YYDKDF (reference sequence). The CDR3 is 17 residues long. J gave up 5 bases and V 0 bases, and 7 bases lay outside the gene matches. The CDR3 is CATSRDSGTGPTGELFF. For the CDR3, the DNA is TGTGCCACCAGCAGAGATTCCGGGACAGGGCCGACCGGGGAGCTGTTTTTT.

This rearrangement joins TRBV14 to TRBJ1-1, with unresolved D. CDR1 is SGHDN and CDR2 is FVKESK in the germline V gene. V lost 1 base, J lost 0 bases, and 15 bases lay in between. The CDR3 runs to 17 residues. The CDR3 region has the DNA TGTGCCAGCAGCCAAGTCAGAACAGTACTCATGAACACTGAAGCTTTCTTT. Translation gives CASSQVRTVLMNTEAFF.

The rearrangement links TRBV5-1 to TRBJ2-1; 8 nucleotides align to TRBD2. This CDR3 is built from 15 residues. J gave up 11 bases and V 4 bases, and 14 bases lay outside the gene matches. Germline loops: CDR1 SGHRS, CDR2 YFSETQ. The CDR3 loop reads CASSPVETSVRKQFF. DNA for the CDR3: TGCGCCAGCAGCCCGGTGGAGACTAGCGTCAGAAAGCAGTTCTTC.

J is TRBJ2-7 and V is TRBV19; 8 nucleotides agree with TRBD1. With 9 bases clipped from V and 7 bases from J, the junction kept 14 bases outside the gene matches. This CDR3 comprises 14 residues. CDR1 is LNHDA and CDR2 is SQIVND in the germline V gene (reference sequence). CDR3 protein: CASSRAGGPSEQYF. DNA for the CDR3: TGTGCCAGCTCGCGGGCAGGGGGCCCCTCGGAGCAGTACTTC.

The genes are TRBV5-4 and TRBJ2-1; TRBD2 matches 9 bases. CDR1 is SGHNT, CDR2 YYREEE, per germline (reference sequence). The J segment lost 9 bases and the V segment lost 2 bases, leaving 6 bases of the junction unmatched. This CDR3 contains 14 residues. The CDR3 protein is CASSLLAGGGEQFF. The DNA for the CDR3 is TGTGCCAGCAGCTTACTGGCGGGAGGGGGTGAGCAGTTCTTC.